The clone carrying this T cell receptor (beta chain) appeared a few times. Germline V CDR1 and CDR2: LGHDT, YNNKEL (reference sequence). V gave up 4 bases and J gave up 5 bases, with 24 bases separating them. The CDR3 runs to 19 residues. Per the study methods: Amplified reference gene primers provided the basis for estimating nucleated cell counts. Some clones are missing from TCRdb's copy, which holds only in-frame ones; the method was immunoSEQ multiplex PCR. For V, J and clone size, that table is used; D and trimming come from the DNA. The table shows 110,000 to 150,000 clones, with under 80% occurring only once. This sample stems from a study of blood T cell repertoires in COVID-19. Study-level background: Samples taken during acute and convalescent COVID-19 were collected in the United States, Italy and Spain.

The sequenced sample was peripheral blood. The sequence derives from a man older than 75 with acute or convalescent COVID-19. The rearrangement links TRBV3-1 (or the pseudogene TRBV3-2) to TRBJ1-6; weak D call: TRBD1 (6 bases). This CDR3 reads CASSPPRGGPPQNNSPLHF. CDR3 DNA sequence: TGTGCCAGCAGCCCACCCCGGGGGGGCCCACCCCAAAATAATTCACCCCTCCACTTT.